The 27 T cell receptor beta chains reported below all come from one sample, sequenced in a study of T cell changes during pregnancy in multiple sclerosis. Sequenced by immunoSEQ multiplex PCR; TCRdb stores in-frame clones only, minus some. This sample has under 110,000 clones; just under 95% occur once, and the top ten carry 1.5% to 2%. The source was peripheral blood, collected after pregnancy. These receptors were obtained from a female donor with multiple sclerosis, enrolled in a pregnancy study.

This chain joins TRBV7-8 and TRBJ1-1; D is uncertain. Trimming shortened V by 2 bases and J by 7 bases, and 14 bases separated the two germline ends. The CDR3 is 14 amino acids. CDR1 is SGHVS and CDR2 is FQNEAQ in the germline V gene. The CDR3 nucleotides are TGTGCCAGCAGCTTATCAGACCCGGAGATTGAAGCTTTCTTT. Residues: CASSLSDPEIEAFF.

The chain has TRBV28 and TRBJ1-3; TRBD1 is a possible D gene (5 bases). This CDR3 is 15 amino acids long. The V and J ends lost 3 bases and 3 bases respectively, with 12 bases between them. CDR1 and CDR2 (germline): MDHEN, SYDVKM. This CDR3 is CASSFSSGVGNTIYF. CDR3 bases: TGTGCCAGCAGTTTCTCTTCGGGGGTTGGAAACACCATATATTTT.

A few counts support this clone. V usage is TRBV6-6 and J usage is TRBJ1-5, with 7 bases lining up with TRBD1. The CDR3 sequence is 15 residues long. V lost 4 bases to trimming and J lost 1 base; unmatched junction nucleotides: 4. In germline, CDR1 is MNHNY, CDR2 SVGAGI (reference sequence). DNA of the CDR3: TGTGCCAGCAGTTGGGGACAGCAGAGCAATCAGCCCCAGCATTTT. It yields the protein CASSWGQQSNQPQHF.

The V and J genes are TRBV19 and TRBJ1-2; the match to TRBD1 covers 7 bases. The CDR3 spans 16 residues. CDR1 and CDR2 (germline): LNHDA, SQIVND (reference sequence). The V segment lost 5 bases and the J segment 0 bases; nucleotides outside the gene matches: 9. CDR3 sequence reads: CASSEQQGTANYGYTF. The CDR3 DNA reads TGTGCCAGTAGTGAGCAACAGGGGACTGCTAACTATGGCTACACCTTC.

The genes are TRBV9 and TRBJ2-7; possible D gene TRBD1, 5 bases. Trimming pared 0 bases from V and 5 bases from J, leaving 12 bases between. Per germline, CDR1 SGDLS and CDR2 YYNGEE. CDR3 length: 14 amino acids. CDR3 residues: CASSVGQSTHEQYF. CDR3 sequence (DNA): TGTGCCAGCAGCGTAGGACAGTCAACCCACGAGCAGTACTTC.

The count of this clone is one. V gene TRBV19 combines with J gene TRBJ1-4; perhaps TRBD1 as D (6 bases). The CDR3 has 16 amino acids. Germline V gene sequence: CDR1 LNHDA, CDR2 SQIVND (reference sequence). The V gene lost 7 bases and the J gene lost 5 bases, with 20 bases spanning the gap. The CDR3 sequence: CASTNYADSKNEKLFF. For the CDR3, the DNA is TGTGCCAGTACTAACTACGCGGACAGCAAAAATGAAAAACTGTTTTTT.

The DNA for the CDR3 is TGCGCCAGCAGCTCCGGACAGGGTGGAGAGACCCAGTACTTC. This encodes CASSSGQGGETQYF. The genes are TRBV5-1 and TRBJ2-5, with TRBD1 matching over 8 bases. This CDR3 is built from 14 residues. J gave up 4 bases and V 3 bases, and 5 bases lay outside the gene matches. The germline V gene has CDR1 SGHRS and CDR2 YFSETQ.

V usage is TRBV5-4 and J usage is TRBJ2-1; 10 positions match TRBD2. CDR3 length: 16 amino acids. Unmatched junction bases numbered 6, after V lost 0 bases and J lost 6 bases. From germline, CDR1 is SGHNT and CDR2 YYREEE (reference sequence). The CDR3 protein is CASSLAGLAGVNEQFF. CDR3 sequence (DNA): TGTGCCAGCAGCTTGGCTGGGCTAGCGGGAGTCAATGAGCAGTTCTTC.

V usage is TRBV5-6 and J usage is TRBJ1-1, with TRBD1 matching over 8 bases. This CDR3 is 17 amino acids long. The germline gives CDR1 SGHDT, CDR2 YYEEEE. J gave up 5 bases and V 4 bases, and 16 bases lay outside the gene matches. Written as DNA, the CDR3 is TGTGCCAGCAGCCATTTCCACGTAAACAGGGGGATGACTGAAGCTTTCTTT. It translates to CASSHFHVNRGMTEAFF.

The CDR3 sequence is CASTVAGLAASYEQYF. Written as DNA, the CDR3 is TGTGCCAGCACGGTTGCGGGACTAGCGGCCTCCTACGAGCAGTACTTC. The chain joins TRBV28 to TRBJ2-7, with 11 nucleotides matching TRBD2. Per the germline V gene, CDR1 is MDHEN and CDR2 is SYDVKM. Losses at the gene ends were 7 bases for V and 0 bases for J; bases not matched to a gene: 8. The CDR3 has 16 residues.

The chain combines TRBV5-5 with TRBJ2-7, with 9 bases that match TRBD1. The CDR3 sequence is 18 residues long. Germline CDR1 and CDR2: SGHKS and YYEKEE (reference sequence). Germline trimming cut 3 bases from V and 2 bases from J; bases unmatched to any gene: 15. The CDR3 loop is CASSSPGQGIGLTYEQYF. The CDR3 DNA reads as TGTGCCAGCAGCTCCCCTGGACAGGGGATCGGGCTTACCTACGAGCAGTACTTC.

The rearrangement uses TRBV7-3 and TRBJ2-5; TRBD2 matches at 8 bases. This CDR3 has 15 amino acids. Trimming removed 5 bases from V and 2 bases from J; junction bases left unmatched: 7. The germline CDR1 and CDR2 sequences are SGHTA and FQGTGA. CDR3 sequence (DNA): TGTGCCAGCAGCCCCGGGGGGGCAGGACAAGAGACCCAGTACTTC. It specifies CASSPGGAGQETQYF.

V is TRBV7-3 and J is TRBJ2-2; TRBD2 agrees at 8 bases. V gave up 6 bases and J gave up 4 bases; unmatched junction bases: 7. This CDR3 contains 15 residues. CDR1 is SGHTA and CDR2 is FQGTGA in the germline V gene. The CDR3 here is CASSIGAGGTGELFF. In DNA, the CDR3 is TGTGCCAGCAGTATTGGGGCGGGAGGCACCGGGGAGCTGTTTTTT. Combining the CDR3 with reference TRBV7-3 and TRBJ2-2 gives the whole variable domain GAGVSQTPSNKVTEKGKYVELRCDPISGHTALYWYRQSLGQGPEFLIYFQGTGAADDSGLPNDRFFAVRPEGSVSTLKIQRTERGDSAVYLCASSIGAGGTGELFFGEGSRLTVL.

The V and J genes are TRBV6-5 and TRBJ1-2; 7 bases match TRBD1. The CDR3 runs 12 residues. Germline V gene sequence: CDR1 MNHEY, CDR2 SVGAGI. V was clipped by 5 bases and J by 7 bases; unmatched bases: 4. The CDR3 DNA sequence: TGTGCCAGCAGTCCGGACAGGCTTGGCTACACCTTC. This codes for CASSPDRLGYTF.

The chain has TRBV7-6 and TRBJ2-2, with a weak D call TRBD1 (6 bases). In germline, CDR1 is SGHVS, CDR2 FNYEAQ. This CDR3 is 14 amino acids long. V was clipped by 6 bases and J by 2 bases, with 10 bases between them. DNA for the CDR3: TGTGCCAGCAGTTGGGGGACAAACACCGGGGAGCTGTTTTTT. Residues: CASSWGTNTGELFF.

Written as DNA, the CDR3 is TGTGCCAGCAGCCAAGGACTAGCGGCCTACAATGAGCAGTTCTTC. The encoded protein is CASSQGLAAYNEQFF. J is TRBJ2-1 and V is TRBV14; 9 bases fit TRBD2. Germline CDR1 reads SGHDN; CDR2 reads FVKESK. The CDR3 contains 15 residues. Trimming removed 1 base from V and 2 bases from J; junction bases left unmatched: 0.

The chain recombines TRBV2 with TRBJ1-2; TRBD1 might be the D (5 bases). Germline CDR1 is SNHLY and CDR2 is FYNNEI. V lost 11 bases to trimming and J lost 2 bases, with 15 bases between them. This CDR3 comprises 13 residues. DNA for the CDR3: TGTGCCCTGGGTCAGGGAGGAAACTATGGCTACACCTTC. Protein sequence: CALGQGGNYGYTF.

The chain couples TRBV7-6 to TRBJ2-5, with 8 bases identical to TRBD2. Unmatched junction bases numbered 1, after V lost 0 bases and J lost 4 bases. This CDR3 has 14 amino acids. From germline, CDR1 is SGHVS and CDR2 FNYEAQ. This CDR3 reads CASSLAGLGETQYF. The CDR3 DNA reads TGTGCCAGCAGCTTAGCGGGACTAGGAGAGACCCAGTACTTC.

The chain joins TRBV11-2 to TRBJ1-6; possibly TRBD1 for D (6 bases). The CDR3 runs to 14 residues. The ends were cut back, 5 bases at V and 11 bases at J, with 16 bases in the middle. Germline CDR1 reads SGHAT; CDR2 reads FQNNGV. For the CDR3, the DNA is TGTGCCAGCAGCCCTGAAATACAGGGCCCACCCCTCCACTTT. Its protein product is CASSPEIQGPPLHF.

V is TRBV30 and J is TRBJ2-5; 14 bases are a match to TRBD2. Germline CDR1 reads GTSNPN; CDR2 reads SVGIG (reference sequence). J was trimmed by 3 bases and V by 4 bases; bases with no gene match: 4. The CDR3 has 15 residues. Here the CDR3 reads CAWTMGLAGEETQYF. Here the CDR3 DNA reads TGTGCCTGGACCATGGGACTAGCGGGAGAAGAGACCCAGTACTTC. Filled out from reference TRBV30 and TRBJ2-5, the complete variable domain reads SQTIHQWPATLVQPVGSPLSLECTVEGTSNPNLYWYRQAAGRGLQLLFYSVGIGQISSEVPQNLSASRPQDRQFILSSKKLLLSDSGFYLCAWTMGLAGEETQYFGPGTRLLVL.

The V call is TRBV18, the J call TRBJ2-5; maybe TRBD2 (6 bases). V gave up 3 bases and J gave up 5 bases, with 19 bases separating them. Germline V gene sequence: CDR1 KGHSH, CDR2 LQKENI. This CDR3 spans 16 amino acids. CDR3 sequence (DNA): TGTGCCAGCTCACCGCTGAGGAGGGATCGGGGCGAGACCCAGTACTTC. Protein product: CASSPLRRDRGETQYF.

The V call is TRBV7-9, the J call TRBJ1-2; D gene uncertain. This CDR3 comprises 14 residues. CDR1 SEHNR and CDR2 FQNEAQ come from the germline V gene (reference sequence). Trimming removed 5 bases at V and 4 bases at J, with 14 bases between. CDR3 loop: CASSLPPPRYGYTF. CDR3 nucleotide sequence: TGTGCCAGCAGCCTCCCGCCACCGCGCTATGGCTACACCTTC.

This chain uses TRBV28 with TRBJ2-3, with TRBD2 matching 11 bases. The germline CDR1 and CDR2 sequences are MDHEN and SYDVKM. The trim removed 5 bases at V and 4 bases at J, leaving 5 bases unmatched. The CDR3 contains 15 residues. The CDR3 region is CASSLSGRASDTQYF. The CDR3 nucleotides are TGTGCCAGCAGTCTTAGCGGGAGGGCATCAGATACGCAGTATTTT.

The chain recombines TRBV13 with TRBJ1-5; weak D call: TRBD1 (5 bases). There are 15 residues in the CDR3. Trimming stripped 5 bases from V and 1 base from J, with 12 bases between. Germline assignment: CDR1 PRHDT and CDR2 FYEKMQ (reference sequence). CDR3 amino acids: CASSQGSGSNQPQHF. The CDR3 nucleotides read TGTGCCAGCAGCCAGGGATCTGGGAGCAATCAGCCCCAGCATTTT.

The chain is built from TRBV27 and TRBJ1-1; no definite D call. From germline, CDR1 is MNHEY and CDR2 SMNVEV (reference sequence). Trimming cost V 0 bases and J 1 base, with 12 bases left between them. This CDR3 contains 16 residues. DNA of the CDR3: TGTGCCAGCAGTTTATCCCCCACGACTCCGAACACTGAAGCTTTCTTT. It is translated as CASSLSPTTPNTEAFF.

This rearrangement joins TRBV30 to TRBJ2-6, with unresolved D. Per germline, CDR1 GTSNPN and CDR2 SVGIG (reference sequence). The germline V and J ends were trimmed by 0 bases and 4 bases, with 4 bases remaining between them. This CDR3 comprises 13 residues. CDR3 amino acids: CAWSVAGANVLTF. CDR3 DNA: TGTGCCTGGAGTGTAGCCGGGGCCAACGTCCTGACTTTC. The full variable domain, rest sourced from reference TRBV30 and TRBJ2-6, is SQTIHQWPATLVQPVGSPLSLECTVEGTSNPNLYWYRQAAGRGLQLLFYSVGIGQISSEVPQNLSASRPQDRQFILSSKKLLLSDSGFYLCAWSVAGANVLTFGAGSRLTVL.

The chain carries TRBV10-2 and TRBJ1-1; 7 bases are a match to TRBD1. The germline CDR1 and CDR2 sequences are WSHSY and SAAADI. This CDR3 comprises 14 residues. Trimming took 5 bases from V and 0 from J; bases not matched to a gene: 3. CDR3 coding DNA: TGCGCCAGCAGTTTGACAGGGTTGAACACTGAAGCTTTCTTT. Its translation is CASSLTGLNTEAFF.